The 19 T cell receptor beta chains in this list originate from one sample, sequenced in a study of T-cell reconstitution after alpha-beta-depleted transplantation in children. Unique molecular identifiers were used to barcode this TCRbeta library. TCRdb ran MiXCR on the PCR reads and lists one entry per CDR3 protein. The sample carries hundreds of thousands of distinct CDR3 sequences, about 10% recorded once. This specimen was PBMCs from the stem cell graft donor, taken from the stem cell graft. These receptors originate from a human donor who donated a stem cell graft to a child with acute myeloid leukemia.

CDR3 amino acids: CSVPLAGGVADTQYF. In DNA form, the CDR3 reads TGCAGCGTTCCCTTAGCGGGAGGGGTGGCAGATACGCAGTATTTT. The rearrangement uses TRBV29-1 and TRBJ2-3; 11 bases match TRBD2. Losses at the gene ends were 5 bases for V and 4 bases for J; bases not matched to a gene: 8. This CDR3 has 15 amino acids. Germline CDR1 SQVTM, CDR2 ANQGSEA.

This clonotype was seen many times. J is TRBJ2-5 and V is TRBV3-1; the match to TRBD2 covers 7 bases. The V and J ends lost 3 bases and 5 bases, in that order; junction bases with no gene match: 15. Germline-derived CDR1 and CDR2 are LGHDT and YNNKEL (reference sequence). The CDR3 spans 17 residues. The CDR3 nucleotides read TGTGCCAGCAGCCATAATGGTCTAGCGGAACCCAATGAGACCCAGTACTTC. This translates into CASSHNGLAEPNETQYF.

This clonotype was detected a few times. This chain joins TRBV29-1 and TRBJ1-2; 8 bases line up with TRBD1. Germline assignment: CDR1 SQVTM and CDR2 ANQGSEA. The CDR3 has 11 residues. V trimming: 5 bases; J trimming: 4 bases; junction bases outside the gene matches: 0. CDR3 residues: CSVTGGYGYTF. The CDR3 nucleotides are TGCAGCGTTACAGGGGGCTATGGCTACACCTTC.

The V gene is TRBV30, the J gene TRBJ2-3; 9 bases line up with TRBD1. This CDR3 comprises 15 residues. Germline loops: CDR1 GTSNPN, CDR2 SVGIG (reference sequence). V dropped 0 bases and J dropped 6; count of bases not matched to a gene: 7. The CDR3: CAWSVGTGQSDTQYF. For the CDR3, the DNA is TGTGCCTGGAGTGTAGGGACAGGGCAATCTGATACGCAGTATTTT.

This chain links TRBV5-1 with TRBJ1-1; tentative D call: TRBD1 (5 bases). The CDR3 runs 14 residues. V lost 4 bases, J lost 10 bases, and 20 bases lay in between. Germline lookup yields CDR1 SGHRS and CDR2 YFSETQ. CDR3 region: CASSPNWGERIAFF. The CDR3 DNA is TGCGCCAGCAGCCCGAACTGGGGGGAGAGAATAGCTTTCTTT.

This clonotype came up many times. The chain combines TRBV7-2 with TRBJ1-5; D is undetermined. Trimming took off 1 base at V and 5 bases at J, with 6 bases between the two ends. Germline V gene sequence: CDR1 SGHTA, CDR2 FQGNSA. This CDR3 spans 13 amino acids. CDR3: CASSLDRYQPQHF. In DNA form, the CDR3 reads TGTGCCAGCAGCTTAGACCGATATCAGCCCCAGCATTTT.

This clonotype came up a few times. A read error may produce the germline difference seen at one junction end. This chain uses TRBV12-3 or TRBV12-4 with TRBJ1-2; D is unresolved. CDR3 length equals 14 residues. CDR3 region: CASTLRVGNYGYTF. The DNA of the CDR3 is TGTGCCAGCACTTTAAGGGTCGGGAACTATGGCTACACCTTC.

The rearrangement uses TRBV9 and TRBJ2-1; D possibly corresponds to TRBD2 (6 bases). Trimming shortened V by 0 bases and J by 6 bases, and 16 bases separated the two germline ends. The CDR3 contains 16 residues. Per germline, CDR1 SGDLS and CDR2 YYNGEE. CDR3: CASSVGSGEGRNEQFF. CDR3 DNA sequence: TGTGCCAGCAGCGTAGGGTCGGGAGAAGGTCGCAATGAGCAGTTCTTC.

Only a few counts were recorded for this clonotype. V usage is TRBV5-4 and J usage is TRBJ2-4; 11 nucleotides match TRBD2. The CDR3 consists of 16 residues. Germline V CDR1 and CDR2: SGHNT, YYREEE (reference sequence). J gave up 1 base and V 6 bases, and 6 bases lay outside the gene matches. In DNA form, the CDR3 reads TGTGCCAGCACCGAACTAGCGGGAGATGCCAAAAACATTCAGTACTTC. Encoded protein: CASTELAGDAKNIQYF.

The chain has TRBV7-2 and TRBJ2-2, with D unresolved. V lost 8 bases, J lost 7 bases, and 11 bases lay in between. CDR1 and CDR2 from the germline V gene are SGHTA and FQGNSA. The CDR3 sequence is 12 residues long. The CDR3 loop is CASPLEVGELFF. The CDR3 DNA follows: TGTGCCAGCCCCCTTGAAGTCGGGGAGCTGTTTTTT.

This chain connects TRBV25-1 to TRBJ2-6; 8 bases match TRBD2. J lost 0 bases, V lost 1 base, and 5 bases had no gene match. This CDR3 has 18 amino acids. Germline assignment: CDR1 MGHDK and CDR2 SYGVNS. In DNA form, the CDR3 reads TGTGCCAGCAGTGAATTCGGGGGGGGAGGCTCTGGGGCCAACGTCCTGACTTTC. This gives the protein CASSEFGGGGSGANVLTF.

This clonotype was seen only a few times. V gene TRBV5-1 combines with J gene TRBJ1-1; D is possibly TRBD1 (5 bases). V was clipped by 4 bases and J by 1 base, with 11 bases between them. CDR3 length: 14 amino acids. Germline V gene data show CDR1 as SGHRS and CDR2 as YFSETQ. Here the CDR3 reads CASSGQGGNTEAFF. CDR3 DNA sequence: TGCGCCAGCAGCGGGCAGGGTGGGAACACTGAAGCTTTCTTT.

The V call is TRBV20-1, the J call TRBJ1-5; D unclear. This CDR3 has 12 residues. With 0 bases removed from V and 6 bases from J, the gap between germline ends came to 6 bases. Germline CDR1 DFQATT, CDR2 SNEGSKA (reference sequence). CDR3 DNA: TGCAGTGCTAGAGATTTGGGTCAGCCCCAGCATTTT. This sequence encodes CSARDLGQPQHF.

This sequence joins TRBV20-1 and TRBJ2-7; the match to TRBD2 covers 14 bases. With 5 bases clipped from V and 3 bases from J, the junction kept 15 bases outside the gene matches. Germline lookup yields CDR1 DFQATT and CDR2 SNEGSKA (reference sequence). The CDR3 sequence is 18 residues long. The DNA of the CDR3 is TGCAGTGCTCCGCTCGTCGGGACTAGCGGGAGTAGTGTCTACGAGCAGTACTTC. Its protein is CSAPLVGTSGSSVYEQYF.

This clonotype was seen a few times. The J gene is TRBJ1-1, the V gene TRBV9; 9 bases align to TRBD1. V lost 1 base, J lost 6 bases, and 16 bases stayed unmatched. From germline, CDR1 is SGDLS and CDR2 YYNGEE. This CDR3 is 18 amino acids long. The CDR3 sequence: CASSVSALIQGAIAEAFF. The CDR3 DNA sequence: TGTGCCAGCAGCGTAAGTGCCCTAATACAGGGGGCTATCGCTGAAGCTTTCTTT.

This chain connects TRBV7-8 to TRBJ2-7; 8 positions match TRBD2. Germline V gives CDR1 SGHVS, CDR2 FQNEAQ. The ends lost 5 bases at V and 5 bases at J; junction bases unmatched: 14. This CDR3 is built from 16 residues. The chain's CDR3 is CASSPYPGLGSDEQYF. Here the CDR3 DNA reads TGTGCCAGCAGCCCGTATCCGGGACTAGGATCTGACGAGCAGTACTTC.

The V gene is TRBV6-5, the J gene TRBJ1-2; D is unclear. CDR3 size: 13 residues. Trimming took 6 bases from V and 1 from J, leaving 9 bases between them. Germline V gene lookup returns CDR1 MNHEY and CDR2 SVGAGI. CDR3 bases: TGTGCCAGCAGATTACAGATTAACTATGGCTACACCTTC. It translates to CASRLQINYGYTF.

The rearrangement joins TRBV12-3 or TRBV12-4 to TRBJ2-3, with 8 bases fitting TRBD1. The CDR3 length is 17 residues. Trimming took 3 bases from V and 0 from J; bases not matched to a gene: 8. CDR3 sequence: CASSFWGTGRSTDTQYF. The CDR3 DNA is TGTGCCAGCAGTTTTTGGGGGACAGGCCGGAGCACAGATACGCAGTATTTT.

This clonotype has a handful of counts. This chain links TRBV5-1 with TRBJ1-2; no reliable D call. CDR3 size: 15 residues. V lost 0 bases, J lost 0 bases, and 9 bases lay in between. Germline assignment: CDR1 SGHRS and CDR2 YFSETQ. The CDR3 nucleotides read TGCGCCAGCAGCTTGGAAGGACGGACTAACTATGGCTACACCTTC. Its protein product is CASSLEGRTNYGYTF.